This is a list of T cell receptor beta chains from one sample in a study of CD4 T cells in relation to SARS-CoV-2 and coronaviruses. TCRdb's table, derived via immunoSEQ multiplex PCR, lists solely in-frame clones and lacks some. Of over 15,000 clones in the sample, 82% were seen once. These receptors are not linked to any known antigen. What was sequenced was CD4+ T cells from PBMCs, cultured in vitro. The receptor set was obtained from a human donor in good health. Both conserved end residues are part of each CDR3. D genes are given only for firm matches. Rows give clone size only sometimes, using once, few, many, or a class for an expanded clone.

d_gene: .; j_gene: TRBJ2-3; abundance: .; v_gene: TRBV10-1; CDR3nt: TGCGCCAGCAGTGCCCGGGACACAATCACAGATACGCAGTATTTT; CDR3aa: CASSARDTITDTQYF
d_gene: .; j_gene: TRBJ1-1; abundance: .; v_gene: TRBV7-2; CDR3nt: TGTGCCAGCAGCTTAAAGGGGGGGGGCACTGAAGCTTTCTTT; CDR3aa: CASSLKGGGTEAFF
d_gene: .; j_gene: TRBJ2-3; abundance: .; v_gene: TRBV19; CDR3nt: TGTGCCAGTAGTATATACGGCGAACGCACAGATACGCAGTATTTT; CDR3aa: CASSIYGERTDTQYF
d_gene: .; j_gene: TRBJ2-3; abundance: .; v_gene: TRBV7-2; CDR3nt: TGTGCCAGCAGCTTAGAAAGTAGAGATACGCAGTATTTT; CDR3aa: CASSLESRDTQYF
d_gene: .; j_gene: TRBJ2-1; abundance: .; v_gene: TRBV9; CDR3nt: TGTGCCAGCAGCGTAGCGTACAATGAGCAGTTCTTC; CDR3aa: CASSVAYNEQFF
d_gene: .; j_gene: TRBJ2-1; abundance: .; v_gene: TRBV20-1; CDR3nt: TGCAGTGCTAGTTATAGGGGGCGGGGGTCGGCCGGAGGGCAGTTCTTC; CDR3aa: CSASYRGRGSAGGQFF
d_gene: .; j_gene: TRBJ2-2; abundance: .; v_gene: TRBV3-1/TRBV3-2; CDR3nt: TGTGCCAGCAGCGTGTTTGGGATGAACACCGGGGAGCTGTTTTTT; CDR3aa: CASSVFGMNTGELFF
d_gene: .; j_gene: TRBJ2-7; abundance: .; v_gene: TRBV5-6; CDR3nt: TGTGCCAGCAGCTTTCCACTAGTCTCCTACGAGCAGTACTTC; CDR3aa: CASSFPLVSYEQYF
d_gene: .; j_gene: TRBJ2-1; abundance: .; v_gene: TRBV7-2; CDR3nt: TGTGCCAGCAGCTTACTTCTAGCCGGTGAGCAGTTCTTC; CDR3aa: CASSLLLAGEQFF
d_gene: TRBD2; j_gene: TRBJ2-3; abundance: .; v_gene: TRBV7-2; CDR3nt: TGTGCCAGCAGCTTATCTTCTAGCGGAGCCACAGATACGCAGTATTTT; CDR3aa: CASSLSSSGATDTQYF
d_gene: TRBD1; j_gene: TRBJ1-4; abundance: .; v_gene: TRBV2; CDR3nt: TGTGCCAGCTCCAGGGGGCCCAATGAAAAACTGTTTTTT; CDR3aa: CASSRGPNEKLFF
d_gene: .; j_gene: TRBJ1-2; abundance: few; v_gene: TRBV2; CDR3nt: TGTGCCAGCAAACAGCTGGGACTTGGTCACTACTATGGCTACACCTTC; CDR3aa: CASKQLGLGHYYGYTF
d_gene: TRBD2; j_gene: TRBJ2-7; abundance: once; v_gene: TRBV28; CDR3nt: TGTGCCAGCAGTGGGGGACTAGCGGCTGTCTACGAGCAGTACTTC; CDR3aa: CASSGGLAAVYEQYF
d_gene: .; j_gene: TRBJ1-5; abundance: .; v_gene: TRBV3-1/TRBV3-2; CDR3nt: TGTGCCAGCAGTAAACAGTTTGAGGAACAGCCCCAGCATTTT; CDR3aa: CASSKQFEEQPQHF
d_gene: TRBD1; j_gene: TRBJ1-2; abundance: once; v_gene: TRBV11-2; CDR3nt: TGTGCCAGCAGCTCCGGACAGGGCCCTAACTATGGCTACACCTTC; CDR3aa: CASSSGQGPNYGYTF
d_gene: .; j_gene: TRBJ1-5; abundance: .; v_gene: TRBV27; CDR3nt: TGTGCCAGCAACCTGAGGGGGGGGCAGCCCCAGCATTTT; CDR3aa: CASNLRGGQPQHF
d_gene: .; j_gene: TRBJ2-3; abundance: .; v_gene: TRBV7-9; CDR3nt: TGTGCCAGCGGTATATGGCGGGATGTAGATACGCAGTATTTT; CDR3aa: CASGIWRDVDTQYF
d_gene: .; j_gene: TRBJ2-7; abundance: .; v_gene: TRBV7-2; CDR3nt: TGTGCCAGCTCCTGGGGCGAGCAGTACTTC; CDR3aa: CASSWGEQYF
d_gene: .; j_gene: TRBJ2-1; abundance: .; v_gene: TRBV7-3; CDR3nt: TGTGCCAGCAGCTCAGGGGGGGACCACTACAATGAGCAGTTCTTC; CDR3aa: CASSSGGDHYNEQFF
d_gene: TRBD1; j_gene: TRBJ2-3; abundance: once; v_gene: TRBV7-2; CDR3nt: TGTGCCAGCAGCCGCAACAGGGGGCGCAACACAGATACGCAGTATTTT; CDR3aa: CASSRNRGRNTDTQYF
d_gene: .; j_gene: TRBJ1-1; abundance: .; v_gene: TRBV7-2; CDR3nt: TGTGCCAGCAGCCAGGAGATGAACACTGAAGCTTTCTTT; CDR3aa: CASSQEMNTEAFF
d_gene: .; j_gene: TRBJ2-2; abundance: .; v_gene: TRBV20-1; CDR3nt: TGCAGTGCTAGAGATTTCGGGGAGCTGTTTTTT; CDR3aa: CSARDFGELFF
d_gene: .; j_gene: TRBJ1-2; abundance: .; v_gene: TRBV12-3/TRBV12-4; CDR3nt: TGTGCCAGCAGCCTCTCAGAATCCTATGGCTACACCTTC; CDR3aa: CASSLSESYGYTF
d_gene: TRBD2; j_gene: TRBJ2-3; abundance: once; v_gene: TRBV18; CDR3nt: TGTGCCAGCTCACCACCCACTAGCGCAGATACGCAGTATTTT; CDR3aa: CASSPPTSADTQYF